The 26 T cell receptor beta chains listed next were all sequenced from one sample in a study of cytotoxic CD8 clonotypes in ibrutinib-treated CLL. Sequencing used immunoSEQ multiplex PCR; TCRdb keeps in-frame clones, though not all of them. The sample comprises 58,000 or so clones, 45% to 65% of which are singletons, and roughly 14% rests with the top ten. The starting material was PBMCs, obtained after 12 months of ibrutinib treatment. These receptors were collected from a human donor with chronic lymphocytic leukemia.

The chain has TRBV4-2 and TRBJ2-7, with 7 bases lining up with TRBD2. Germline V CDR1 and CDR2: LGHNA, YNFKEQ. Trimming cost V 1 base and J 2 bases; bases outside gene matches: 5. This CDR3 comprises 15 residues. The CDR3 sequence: CASSQVGGGAYEQYF. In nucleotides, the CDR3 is TGTGCCAGCAGCCAAGTAGGTGGGGGGGCCTACGAGCAGTACTTC.

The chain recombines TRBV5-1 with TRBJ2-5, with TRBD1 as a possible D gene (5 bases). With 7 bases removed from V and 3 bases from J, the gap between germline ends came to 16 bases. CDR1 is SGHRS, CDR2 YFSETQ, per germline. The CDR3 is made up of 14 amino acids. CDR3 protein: CASGPGHIEETQYF. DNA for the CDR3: TGCGCCAGCGGACCCGGACACATAGAAGAGACCCAGTACTTC.

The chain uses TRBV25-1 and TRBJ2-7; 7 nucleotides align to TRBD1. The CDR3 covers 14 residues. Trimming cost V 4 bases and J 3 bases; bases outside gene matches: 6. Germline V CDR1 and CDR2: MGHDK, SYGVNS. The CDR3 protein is CASSALGQFYEQYF. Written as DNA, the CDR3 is TGTGCCAGCAGTGCCCTGGGACAGTTCTACGAGCAGTACTTC.

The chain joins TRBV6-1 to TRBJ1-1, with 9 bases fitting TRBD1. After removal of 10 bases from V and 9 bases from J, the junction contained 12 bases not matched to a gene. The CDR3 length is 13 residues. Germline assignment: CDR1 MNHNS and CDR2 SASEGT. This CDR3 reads CANLNPGTGKAFF. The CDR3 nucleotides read TGTGCCAACTTAAATCCCGGGACAGGGAAAGCTTTCTTT.

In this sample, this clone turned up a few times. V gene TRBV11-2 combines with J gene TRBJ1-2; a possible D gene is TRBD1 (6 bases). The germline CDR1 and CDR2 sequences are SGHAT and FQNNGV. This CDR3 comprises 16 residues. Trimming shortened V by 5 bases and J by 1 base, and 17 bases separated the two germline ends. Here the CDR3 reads CASSIPGHLDNYGYTF. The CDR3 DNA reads TGTGCCAGCAGCATCCCGGGACATCTGGATAACTATGGCTACACCTTC.

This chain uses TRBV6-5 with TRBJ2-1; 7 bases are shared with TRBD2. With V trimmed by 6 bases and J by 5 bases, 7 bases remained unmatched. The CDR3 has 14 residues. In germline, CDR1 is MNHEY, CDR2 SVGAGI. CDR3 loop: CASSPIGRDNEQFF. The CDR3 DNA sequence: TGTGCCAGCAGCCCTATTGGGAGGGACAATGAGCAGTTCTTC.

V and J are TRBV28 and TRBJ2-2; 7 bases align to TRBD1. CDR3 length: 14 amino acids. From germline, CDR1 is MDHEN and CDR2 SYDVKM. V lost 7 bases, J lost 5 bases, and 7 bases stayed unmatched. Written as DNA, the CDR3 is TGTGCCAGCACCCAGGGGGATGGGACCGGGGAGCTGTTTTTT. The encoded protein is CASTQGDGTGELFF.

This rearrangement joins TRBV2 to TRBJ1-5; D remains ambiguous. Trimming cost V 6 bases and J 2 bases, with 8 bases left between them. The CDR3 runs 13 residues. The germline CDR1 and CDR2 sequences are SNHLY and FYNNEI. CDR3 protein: CASSPDGNQPQHF. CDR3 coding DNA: TGTGCCAGCAGCCCAGACGGCAATCAGCCCCAGCATTTT.

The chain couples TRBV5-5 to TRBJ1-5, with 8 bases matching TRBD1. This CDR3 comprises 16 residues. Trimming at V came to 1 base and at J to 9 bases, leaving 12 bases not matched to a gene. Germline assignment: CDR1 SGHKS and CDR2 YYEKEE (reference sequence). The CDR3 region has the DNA TGTGCCAGCAGCTTGCTTCCCGACAGGGGTGTTGGGCCCCAGCATTTT. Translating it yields CASSLLPDRGVGPQHF.

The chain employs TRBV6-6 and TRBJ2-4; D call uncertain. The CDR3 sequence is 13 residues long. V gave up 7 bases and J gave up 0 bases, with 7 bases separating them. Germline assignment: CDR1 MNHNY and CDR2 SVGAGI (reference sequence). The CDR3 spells CASTALAKNIQYF. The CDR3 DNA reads TGTGCCAGCACCGCCCTAGCCAAAAACATTCAGTACTTC.

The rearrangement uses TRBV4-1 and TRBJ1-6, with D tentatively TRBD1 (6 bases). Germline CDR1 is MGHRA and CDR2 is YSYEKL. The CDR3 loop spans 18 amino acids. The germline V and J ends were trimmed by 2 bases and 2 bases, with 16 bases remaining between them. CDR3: CASSQMGAGDPYNSPLHF. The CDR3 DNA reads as TGCGCCAGCAGCCAAATGGGGGCAGGGGATCCCTATAATTCACCCCTCCACTTT.

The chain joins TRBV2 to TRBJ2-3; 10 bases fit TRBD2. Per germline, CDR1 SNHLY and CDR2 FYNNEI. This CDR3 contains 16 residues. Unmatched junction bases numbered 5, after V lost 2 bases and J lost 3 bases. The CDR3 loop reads CASSERLAGVTDTQYF. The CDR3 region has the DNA TGTGCCAGCAGTGAAAGGCTAGCGGGAGTAACAGATACGCAGTATTTT.

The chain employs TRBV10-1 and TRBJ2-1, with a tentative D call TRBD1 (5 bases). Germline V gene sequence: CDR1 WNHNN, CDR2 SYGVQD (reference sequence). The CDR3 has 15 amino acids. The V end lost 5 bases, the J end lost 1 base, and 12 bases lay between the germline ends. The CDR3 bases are TGCGCCAGCAGTACCTTGGGGCTTTCCTACAATGAGCAGTTCTTC. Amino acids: CASSTLGLSYNEQFF.

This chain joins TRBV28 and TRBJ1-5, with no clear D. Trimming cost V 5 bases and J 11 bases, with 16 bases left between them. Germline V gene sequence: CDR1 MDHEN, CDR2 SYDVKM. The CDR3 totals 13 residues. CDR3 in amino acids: CASSPEPRVTQHF. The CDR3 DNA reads TGTGCCAGCAGTCCAGAACCTAGGGTAACCCAGCATTTT.

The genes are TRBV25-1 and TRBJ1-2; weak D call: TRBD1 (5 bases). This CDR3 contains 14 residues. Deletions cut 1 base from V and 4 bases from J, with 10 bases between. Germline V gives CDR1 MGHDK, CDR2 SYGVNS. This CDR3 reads CASSESGLSYGYTF. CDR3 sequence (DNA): TGTGCCAGCAGTGAATCAGGGCTTAGCTATGGCTACACCTTC.

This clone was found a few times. The CDR3 DNA reads TGCAGCGTCGATGGACAGGCCCACACTGAAGCTTTCTTT. Amino acids: CSVDGQAHTEAFF. The chain carries TRBV29-1 and TRBJ1-1, with TRBD1 identical over 7 bases. The germline V gene has CDR1 SQVTM and CDR2 ANQGSEA. J gave up 3 bases and V 6 bases, and 7 bases lay outside the gene matches. The CDR3 spans 13 residues.

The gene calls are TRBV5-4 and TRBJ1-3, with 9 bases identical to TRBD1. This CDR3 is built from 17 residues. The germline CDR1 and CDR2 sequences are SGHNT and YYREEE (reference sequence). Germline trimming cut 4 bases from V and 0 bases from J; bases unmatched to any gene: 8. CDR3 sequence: CASSPGQGGLSGNTIYF. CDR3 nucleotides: TGTGCCAGCAGCCCGGGACAGGGTGGACTCTCTGGAAACACCATATATTTT.

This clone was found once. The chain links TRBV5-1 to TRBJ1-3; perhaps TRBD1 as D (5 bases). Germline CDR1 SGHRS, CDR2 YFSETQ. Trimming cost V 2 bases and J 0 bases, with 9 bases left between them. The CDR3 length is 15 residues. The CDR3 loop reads CASSLDRASGNTIYF. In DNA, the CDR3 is TGCGCCAGCAGCTTAGACAGAGCCTCTGGAAACACCATATATTTT.

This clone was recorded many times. CDR3 sequence (DNA): TGTGCCAGCAGCCTCTACCGGGCAAATGAAAAACTGTTTTTT. Amino acid sequence: CASSLYRANEKLFF. The chain couples TRBV5-5 to TRBJ1-4, with no clear D. This CDR3 region has 14 residues. V gave up 4 bases and J gave up 5 bases, with 12 bases separating them. CDR1 is SGHKS, CDR2 YYEKEE, per germline (reference sequence).

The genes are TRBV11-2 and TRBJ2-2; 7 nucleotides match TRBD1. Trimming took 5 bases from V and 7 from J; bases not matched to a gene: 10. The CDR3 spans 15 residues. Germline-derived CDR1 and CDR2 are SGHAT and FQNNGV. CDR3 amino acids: CASSRPTGNFGELFF. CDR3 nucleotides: TGTGCCAGCAGCCGCCCGACAGGGAACTTCGGGGAGCTGTTTTTT.

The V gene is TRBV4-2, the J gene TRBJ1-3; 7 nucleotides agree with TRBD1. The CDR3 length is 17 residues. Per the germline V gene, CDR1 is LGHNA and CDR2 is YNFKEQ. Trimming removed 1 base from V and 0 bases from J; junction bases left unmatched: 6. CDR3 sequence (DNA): TGTGCCAGCAGCCAAGCGAGGACAGGCTTCTCTGGAAACACCATATATTTT. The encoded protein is CASSQARTGFSGNTIYF.

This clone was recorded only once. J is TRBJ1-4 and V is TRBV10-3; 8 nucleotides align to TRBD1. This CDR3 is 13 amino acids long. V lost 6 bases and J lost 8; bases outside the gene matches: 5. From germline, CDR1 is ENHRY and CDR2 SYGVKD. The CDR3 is CAIRQTGEEKLFF. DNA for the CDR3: TGTGCCATCAGGCAGACAGGGGAAGAAAAACTGTTTTTT.

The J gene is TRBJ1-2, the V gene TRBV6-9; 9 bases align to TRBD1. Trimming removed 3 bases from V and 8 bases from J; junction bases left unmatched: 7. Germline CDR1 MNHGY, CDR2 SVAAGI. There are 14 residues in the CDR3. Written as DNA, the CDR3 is TGTGCCAGCAGTTACGTACAGGGGGCGGGAGGCTACACCTTC. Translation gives CASSYVQGAGGYTF.

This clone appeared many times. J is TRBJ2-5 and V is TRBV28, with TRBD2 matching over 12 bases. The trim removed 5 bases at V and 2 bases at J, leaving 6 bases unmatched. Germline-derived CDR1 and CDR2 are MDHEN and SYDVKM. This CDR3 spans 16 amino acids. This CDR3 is CASSLTSGGIQETQYF. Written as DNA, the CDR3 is TGTGCCAGCAGTCTCACTAGCGGGGGGATACAAGAGACCCAGTACTTC.

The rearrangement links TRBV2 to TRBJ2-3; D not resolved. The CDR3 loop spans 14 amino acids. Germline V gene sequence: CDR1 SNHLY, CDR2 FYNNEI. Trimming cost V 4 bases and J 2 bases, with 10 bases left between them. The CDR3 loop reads CASSVGASTDTQYF. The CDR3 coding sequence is TGTGCCAGCAGTGTCGGCGCTTCCACAGATACGCAGTATTTT. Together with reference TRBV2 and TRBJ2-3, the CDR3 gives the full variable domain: EPEVTQTPSHQVTQMGQEVILRCVPISNHLYFYWYRQILGQKVEFLVSFYNNEISEKSEIFDDQFSVERPDGSNFTLKIRSTKLEDSAMYFCASSVGASTDTQYFGPGTRLTVL.

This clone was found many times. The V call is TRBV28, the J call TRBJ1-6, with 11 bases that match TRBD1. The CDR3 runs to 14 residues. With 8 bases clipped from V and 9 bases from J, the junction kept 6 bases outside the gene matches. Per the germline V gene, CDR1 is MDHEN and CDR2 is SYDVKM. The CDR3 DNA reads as TGTGCCAGCGCCCCCGGGACAGGGGGTTCACCCCTCCACTTT. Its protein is CASAPGTGGSPLHF.